This is a list of T cell receptor beta chains from one sample in a study of T cell repertoires in cytomegalovirus infection. TCRdb passed the reads through MiXCR, listing each CDR3 protein once. Among just under 300,000 distinct CDR3 sequences listed, around 9.6% were seen once. Material for sequencing was PBMCs. The receptors stem from a human donor in good health (CMV status not recorded). Some clones in this sample may be carry-over from other donors' samples. Both conserved end residues are part of each CDR3. A D gene is named only where the DNA matches it firmly. Clone size is not always given. Where it is, it says once, few, many or a class for expanded clones.

clone size: many
V gene: TRBV7-2
J gene: TRBJ2-5
D gene: .
CDR3 protein: CASSLWGGAGETQYF
CDR3 DNA: TGTGCCAGCAGCTTGTGGGGGGGCGCAGGAGAGACCCAGTACTTC

clone size: many
V gene: TRBV7-2
J gene: TRBJ1-1
D gene: .
CDR3 protein: CASTPFANTEAFF
CDR3 DNA: TGTGCCAGCACCCCGTTCGCGAACACTGAAGCTTTCTTT

clone size: few
V gene: TRBV10-3
J gene: TRBJ2-1
D gene: .
CDR3 protein: CAISESRSTNNEQFF
CDR3 DNA: TGTGCCATCAGTGAGTCAAGGAGTACTAACAATGAGCAGTTCTTC

clone size: many
V gene: TRBV28
J gene: TRBJ2-1
D gene: .
CDR3 protein: CATRYEGTAGLNEQFF
CDR3 DNA: TGTGCCACCCGATACGAAGGGACAGCGGGTTTAAATGAGCAGTTCTTC

clone size: many
V gene: TRBV6-5
J gene: TRBJ1-4
D gene: .
CDR3 protein: CASSSSSSTNEKLFF
CDR3 DNA: .

clone size: .
V gene: TRBV7-2
J gene: TRBJ2-3
D gene: .
CDR3 protein: CASSLALPFRGDTQYF
CDR3 DNA: TGTGCCAGCAGCTTAGCGCTTCCTTTTAGGGGGGATACGCAGTATTTT

clone size: once
V gene: TRBV7-9
J gene: TRBJ2-1
D gene: .
CDR3 protein: CASSARTGLGPNEQFF
CDR3 DNA: TGTGCCAGCAGCGCCCGCACAGGGTTGGGCCCAAATGAGCAGTTCTTC

clone size: many
V gene: TRBV19
J gene: TRBJ2-2
D gene: .
CDR3 protein: CASSIRGTSGAVTGELFF
CDR3 DNA: TGTGCCAGTAGTATAAGGGGGACGTCCGGGGCGGTCACCGGGGAGCTGTTTTTT

clone size: many
V gene: TRBV4-1
J gene: TRBJ1-1
D gene: TRBD1
CDR3 protein: CASSQGQGSTEAFF
CDR3 DNA: TGCGCCAGCAGCCAGGGACAGGGCAGCACTGAAGCTTTCTTT

clone size: .
V gene: TRBV5-1
J gene: TRBJ2-3
D gene: .
CDR3 protein: CASSPGTPVVGDTQYF
CDR3 DNA: TGCGCCAGCAGCCCCGGGACACCGGTAGTAGGAGATACGCAGTATTTT

clone size: many
V gene: TRBV20-1
J gene: TRBJ1-1
D gene: .
CDR3 protein: CSARDGVLGWESEAFF
CDR3 DNA: TGCAGTGCTAGAGATGGAGTTCTGGGGTGGGAGAGTGAAGCTTTCTTT

clone size: many
V gene: TRBV7-2
J gene: TRBJ1-1
D gene: .
CDR3 protein: CASIAGLSNTEAFF
CDR3 DNA: TGTGCCAGCATCGCGGGACTCTCGAACACTGAAGCTTTCTTT

clone size: many
V gene: TRBV7-2
J gene: TRBJ2-1
D gene: .
CDR3 protein: CASSLGPLQFF
CDR3 DNA: TGTGCCAGCAGCTTAGGGCCTTTGCAGTTCTTC

clone size: .
V gene: TRBV18
J gene: TRBJ2-1
D gene: .
CDR3 protein: CASSPEVVDEQFF
CDR3 DNA: TGTGCCAGCTCACCAGAGGTGGTCGATGAGCAGTTCTTC

clone size: many
V gene: TRBV6-5
J gene: TRBJ2-7
D gene: TRBD1
CDR3 protein: CASSYKAGGYEQYF
CDR3 DNA: TGTGCCAGCAGTTACAAGGCAGGGGGATACGAGCAGTACTTC

clone size: many
V gene: TRBV5-1
J gene: TRBJ1-2
D gene: TRBD1
CDR3 protein: CASSPIVWGTGPNYGYTF
CDR3 DNA: TGCGCCAGCAGCCCGATCGTGTGGGGGACAGGGCCAAACTATGGCTACACCTTC

clone size: many
V gene: TRBV28
J gene: TRBJ2-1
D gene: TRBD2
CDR3 protein: CASSSVPGLAGAYTMNEQFF
CDR3 DNA: TGTGCCAGCAGTTCCGTACCGGGACTAGCGGGGGCCTATACAATGAATGAGCAGTTCTTC

clone size: many
V gene: TRBV10-3
J gene: TRBJ2-1
D gene: .
CDR3 protein: CAISESPGVYNEQFF
CDR3 DNA: TGTGCCATCAGTGAGTCCCCGGGGGTTTACAATGAGCAGTTCTTC

clone size: .
V gene: TRBV12-3/TRBV12-4
J gene: TRBJ2-1
D gene: TRBD2
CDR3 protein: CASSLIRSGGAGNEQFF
CDR3 DNA: TGTGCCAGCAGTTTAATAAGGAGCGGGGGGGCTGGTAATGAGCAGTTCTTC

clone size: many
V gene: TRBV7-9
J gene: TRBJ1-2
D gene: .
CDR3 protein: CATPKVGYGYTF
CDR3 DNA: TGTGCCACCCCCAAGGTCGGTTATGGCTACACCTTC

clone size: many
V gene: TRBV7-9
J gene: TRBJ1-3
D gene: .
CDR3 protein: CASSLVSGPSGNTIYF
CDR3 DNA: TGTGCCAGCAGCTTAGTCTCAGGGCCCTCTGGAAACACCATATATTTT

clone size: many
V gene: TRBV29-1
J gene: TRBJ2-5
D gene: .
CDR3 protein: CSVDRSQETQYF
CDR3 DNA: TGCAGCGTTGACAGGTCCCAAGAGACCCAGTACTTC

clone size: many
V gene: TRBV20-1
J gene: TRBJ2-7
D gene: .
CDR3 protein: CSAPRQGPHYEQYF
CDR3 DNA: TGCAGTGCACCTCGCCAGGGGCCCCACTACGAGCAGTACTTC

clone size: few
V gene: TRBV28
J gene: TRBJ2-1
D gene: TRBD2
CDR3 protein: CASIAGGLDEQFF
CDR3 DNA: TGTGCCAGCATAGCGGGGGGGCTCGATGAGCAGTTCTTC

clone size: many
V gene: TRBV7-2
J gene: TRBJ1-1
D gene: .
CDR3 protein: CASNPRPNTEAFF
CDR3 DNA: TGTGCCAGCAACCCTAGACCGAACACTGAAGCTTTCTTT

clone size: many
V gene: TRBV6-2/TRBV6-3
J gene: TRBJ2-4
D gene: TRBD1
CDR3 protein: CASEDTGGRRNIQYF
CDR3 DNA: TGTGCCAGCGAGGACACAGGGGGCAGGAGAAACATTCAGTACTTC

clone size: many
V gene: TRBV28
J gene: TRBJ1-1
D gene: TRBD1
CDR3 protein: CASSSILTGINTEAFF
CDR3 DNA: TGTGCCAGCAGTTCGATACTGACAGGGATCAACACTGAAGCTTTCTTT

clone size: many
V gene: TRBV20-1
J gene: TRBJ2-1
D gene: .
CDR3 protein: CSAAPRVNYNEQFF
CDR3 DNA: TGCAGTGCCGCCCCTAGGGTTAACTACAATGAGCAGTTCTTC

clone size: many
V gene: TRBV28
J gene: TRBJ1-6
D gene: TRBD1
CDR3 protein: CASRSSGQGNSPLHF
CDR3 DNA: TGTGCCAGCAGATCCTCGGGACAGGGGAATTCACCCCTCCACTTT

clone size: .
V gene: TRBV28
J gene: TRBJ2-3
D gene: .
CDR3 protein: CASSGPEERNTQYF
CDR3 DNA: TGTGCCAGCAGCGGACCCGAAGAAAGAAATACGCAGTATTTT

clone size: many
V gene: TRBV7-6
J gene: TRBJ1-1
D gene: TRBD1
CDR3 protein: CASLSRGVQGDDTEAFF
CDR3 DNA: TGTGCCAGCCTATCCCGGGGCGTCCAGGGGGATGACACTGAAGCTTTCTTT

clone size: many
V gene: TRBV10-2
J gene: TRBJ2-7
D gene: TRBD1
CDR3 protein: CASSEPTVRTGGMYEQYF
CDR3 DNA: TGCGCCAGCAGTGAGCCCACCGTCCGGACAGGCGGAATGTACGAGCAGTACTTC

clone size: many
V gene: TRBV25-1
J gene: TRBJ2-3
D gene: TRBD2
CDR3 protein: CASSEERGFTDTQYF
CDR3 DNA: TGTGCCAGCAGTGAGGAGCGGGGATTCACAGATACGCAGTATTTT

clone size: many
V gene: TRBV28
J gene: TRBJ1-2
D gene: TRBD1
CDR3 protein: CASSLAGGNYGYTF
CDR3 DNA: TGTGCCAGCAGTTTGGCAGGGGGTAACTATGGCTACACCTTC

clone size: many
V gene: TRBV20-1
J gene: TRBJ1-2
D gene: TRBD1
CDR3 protein: CSADTGGEYGYTF
CDR3 DNA: TGCAGTGCCGATACAGGGGGAGAGTACGGCTACACCTTC

clone size: few
V gene: TRBV28
J gene: TRBJ2-5
D gene: TRBD1
CDR3 protein: CASRQGRQETQYF
CDR3 DNA: TGTGCCTCCAGACAGGGTCGACAAGAGACCCAGTACTTC

clone size: .
V gene: TRBV20-1
J gene: TRBJ2-2
D gene: TRBD2
CDR3 protein: CSARDPGTSGGNTGELFF
CDR3 DNA: TGCAGTGCTAGAGATCCCGGGACTAGCGGGGGAAACACCGGGGAGCTGTTTTTT

clone size: .
V gene: TRBV11-1
J gene: TRBJ1-1
D gene: .
CDR3 protein: CASSRAWGRLNTEAFF
CDR3 DNA: TGTGCCAGCAGCCGTGCTTGGGGCCGCTTGAACACTGAAGCTTTCTTT

clone size: few
V gene: TRBV27
J gene: TRBJ2-7
D gene: .
CDR3 protein: CASSRSGREQYF
CDR3 DNA: TGTGCCAGCAGCCGATCTGGGCGCGAGCAGTACTTC

clone size: many
V gene: TRBV6-6
J gene: TRBJ1-2
D gene: TRBD1
CDR3 protein: CASSHLGQAGGYTF
CDR3 DNA: TGTGCCAGCAGCCATCTGGGACAGGCCGGTGGCTACACCTTC

clone size: many
V gene: TRBV7-2
J gene: TRBJ1-1
D gene: .
CDR3 protein: CASSPRRGDLGTEAFF
CDR3 DNA: TGTGCCAGCAGCCCTCGCCGTGGGGATCTGGGCACTGAAGCTTTCTTT

clone size: many
V gene: TRBV7-2
J gene: TRBJ1-1
D gene: TRBD1
CDR3 protein: CASSQGQVVRAFF
CDR3 DNA: TGTGCCAGCAGCCAGGGACAGGTTGTTCGGGCTTTCTTT

clone size: many
V gene: TRBV20-1
J gene: TRBJ2-4
D gene: TRBD2
CDR3 protein: CSAGLAGGLAKNIQYF
CDR3 DNA: TGCAGTGCTGGGCTAGCGGGGGGCCTGGCCAAAAACATTCAGTACTTC

clone size: few
V gene: TRBV29-1
J gene: TRBJ2-3
D gene: .
CDR3 protein: CSVVAGNTDTQYF
CDR3 DNA: TGCAGCGTTGTGGCGGGGAACACAGATACGCAGTATTTT

clone size: many
V gene: TRBV7-3
J gene: TRBJ2-1
D gene: TRBD1
CDR3 protein: CASSLNPGTEGEQFF
CDR3 DNA: TGTGCCAGCAGCTTAAATCCGGGGACAGAAGGTGAGCAGTTCTTC

clone size: .
V gene: TRBV6-5
J gene: TRBJ2-3
D gene: .
CDR3 protein: CASGVHTQYF
CDR3 DNA: TGTGCCAGCGGAGTTCATACGCAGTATTTT

clone size: .
V gene: TRBV23-1
J gene: TRBJ2-5
D gene: .
CDR3 protein: CASSQSARGKETQYF
CDR3 DNA: TGCGCCAGCAGTCAATCGGCCAGGGGCAAAGAGACCCAGTACTTC

clone size: many
V gene: TRBV7-2
J gene: TRBJ2-1
D gene: .
CDR3 protein: CASSSGIGTYNEQFF
CDR3 DNA: TGTGCCAGCAGCTCGGGCATCGGGACATACAATGAGCAGTTCTTC

clone size: many
V gene: TRBV4-2
J gene: TRBJ1-5
D gene: TRBD1
CDR3 protein: CASSVRGGRGNQPQHF
CDR3 DNA: TGTGCCAGCAGCGTCAGGGGGGGGAGGGGCAATCAGCCCCAGCATTTT

clone size: many
V gene: TRBV7-2
J gene: TRBJ2-7
D gene: TRBD1
CDR3 protein: CASSSHGTGKYEQYF
CDR3 DNA: TGTGCCAGCAGCTCTCACGGGACAGGGAAATACGAGCAGTACTTC

clone size: many
V gene: TRBV27
J gene: TRBJ1-5
D gene: .
CDR3 protein: CASSLGGALEPQHF
CDR3 DNA: TGTGCCAGCAGTTTAGGGGGGGCTTTAGAGCCCCAGCATTTT